Following are 14 T cell receptor beta chains from one sample sequenced in a study of CD8+CD57+ T cells in acquired aplastic anemia. Genomic DNA, the template, was used for profiling of the TCR beta VDJ and CDR3. TCRdb processed the reads anew with MiXCR; each CDR3 protein has one entry. The sample has about 220,000 distinct CDR3 sequences, 34% seen once. Material for sequencing was sorted CD4+, CD8+, or CD8+CD57+ T cells (not recorded which) from PBMCs. These receptors were taken from a human donor in good health, serving as a control.

This clonotype was observed many times. DNA for the CDR3: TGTGCCAGCAGCCCGAAAAGGGGGCGCTTCGATGAGCAGTTCTTC. It encodes CASSPKRGRFDEQFF. The chain combines TRBV7-8 with TRBJ2-1; TRBD1 aligns across 7 bases. The CDR3 consists of 15 residues. Germline V gene data show CDR1 as SGHVS and CDR2 as FQNEAQ. V lost 5 bases, J lost 8 bases, and 12 bases stayed unmatched.

Only a few counts were recorded for this clonotype. The chain has TRBV5-8 and TRBJ2-5; possible D gene TRBD2, 6 bases. The length of the CDR3 is 15 residues. Deletions cut 1 base from V and 2 bases from J, with 12 bases between. Germline V gene data show CDR1 as SGHTS and CDR2 as YDEGEE. The CDR3 coding sequence is TGTGCCAGCAGCTTGACTTTGCGGGATCAAGAGACCCAGTACTTC. It codes for CASSLTLRDQETQYF.

The chain recombines TRBV6-2 or TRBV6-3 with TRBJ2-7; D call uncertain. The CDR3 length is 15 residues. The germline CDR1 and CDR2 sequences are MNHEY and SVGEGT. V dropped 3 bases and J dropped 7 bases, with 19 bases sitting between them. The CDR3 nucleotides read TGTGCCAGCAGTTATGGACCTTCCCTCTTACAAGAGCAGTACTTC. It is translated as CASSYGPSLLQEQYF.

This chain uses TRBV2 with TRBJ1-1; 8 bases are shared with TRBD1. There are 15 residues in the CDR3. J was trimmed by 1 base and V by 6 bases; bases with no gene match: 7. Germline CDR1 and CDR2: SNHLY and FYNNEI. In DNA, the CDR3 is TGTGCCAGCAGCCCGACAGGGGACCAGAACACTGAAGCTTTCTTT. This encodes CASSPTGDQNTEAFF.

This clonotype was observed at least ten times. This rearrangement joins TRBV7-9 to TRBJ2-7, with unresolved D. This CDR3 contains 17 residues. V lost 1 base and J 2 bases, leaving 18 bases between the germline ends. CDR1 and CDR2 from the germline V gene are SEHNR and FQNEAQ (reference sequence). The CDR3 is CASSLVRFGSGPYEQYF. The CDR3 region has the DNA TGTGCCAGCAGCTTAGTTCGGTTCGGGTCAGGACCCTACGAGCAGTACTTC.

The chain has TRBV2 and TRBJ1-2, with TRBD1 matching over 10 bases. V was clipped by 6 bases and J by 4 bases; unmatched bases: 11. CDR1 SNHLY and CDR2 FYNNEI come from the germline V gene. The CDR3 spans 16 residues. DNA for the CDR3: TGTGCCAGCAGCCAAGATATTGGGACAGGGGTCTATGGCTACACCTTC. It translates to CASSQDIGTGVYGYTF.

This clonotype has more than one count but fewer than ten. The V and J genes are TRBV5-1 and TRBJ1-1, with 8 bases aligning to TRBD1. Germline V gene sequence: CDR1 SGHRS, CDR2 YFSETQ. V lost 0 bases and J lost 7; bases outside the gene matches: 17. The CDR3 is 18 residues long. CDR3: CASSLAFSRGQYRGEAFF. The CDR3 DNA reads TGCGCCAGCAGCTTGGCCTTCTCCAGGGGGCAATATCGGGGTGAAGCTTTCTTT.

V is TRBV2 and J is TRBJ2-7, with 11 nucleotides matching TRBD1. The CDR3 covers 13 residues. Germline V lookup: CDR1 SNHLY, CDR2 FYNNEI. With 6 bases clipped from V and 7 bases from J, the junction kept 5 bases outside the gene matches. This CDR3 reads CASRRTGGGEQYF. DNA of the CDR3: TGTGCCAGCAGGAGGACAGGGGGCGGTGAGCAGTACTTC.

Turning to this clonotype: Since a much larger clone is just one base distant, this may be a read error. The chain is built from TRBV10-3 and TRBJ1-5, with a weak D call TRBD1 (6 bases). Trimming shortened V by 4 bases and J by 5 bases, and 12 bases separated the two germline ends. The germline gives CDR1 ENHRY, CDR2 SYGVKD. The CDR3 loop spans 14 amino acids. CDR3 loop: CAISGRGFHQPQHF. The CDR3 nucleotides are TGTGCCATCAGTGGGAGGGGGTTCCATCAGCCCCAGCATTTT.

This chain links TRBV12-3 or TRBV12-4 with TRBJ2-7; the D gene is possibly TRBD2 (6 bases). V was cut by 8 bases and J by 1 base, with 9 bases left in between. The CDR3 is 12 residues long. The CDR3 loop reads CASERGSYEQYF. CDR3 nucleotides: TGTGCCAGCGAACGGGGGTCCTACGAGCAGTACTTC.

This clonotype was seen a few times. The J gene is TRBJ1-2, the V gene TRBV6-5; TRBD1 matches at 8 bases. V gave up 2 bases and J gave up 1 base; unmatched junction bases: 3. The germline gives CDR1 MNHEY, CDR2 SVGAGI. This CDR3 has 15 amino acids. CDR3 DNA: TGTGCCAGCAGTTACGGACAGGGAGGTAACTATGGCTACACCTTC. Amino acid sequence: CASSYGQGGNYGYTF.

This clonotype has more than one count but fewer than ten. A much larger clone differs by one base, so this may be a read error. The chain combines TRBV25-1 with TRBJ2-3; D is possibly TRBD1 or TRBD2 (5 bases each). Germline lookup yields CDR1 MGHDK and CDR2 SYGVNS. This CDR3 is built from 12 residues. CDR3 region: CASSRERGTQCF. Written as DNA, the CDR3 is TGTGCCAGCTCCCGAGAGAGGGGTACGCAGTGTTTT.

At least ten counts were recorded for this clonotype. The chain recombines TRBV12-3 or TRBV12-4 with TRBJ2-5; the D is unclear. Trimming took off 3 bases at V and 5 bases at J, with 4 bases between the two ends. This CDR3 spans 11 amino acids. CDR3 loop: CASSFYETQYF. The CDR3 nucleotides read TGTGCCAGCAGTTTTTACGAGACCCAGTACTTC.

This chain connects TRBV7-9 to TRBJ2-1, with D perhaps TRBD2 (6 bases). The CDR3 is 13 residues long. Looked up from germline, CDR1 is SEHNR and CDR2 is FQNEAQ (reference sequence). V shed 1 base and J shed 11 bases, with 12 bases lying between them. The CDR3 reads CASSLEGRGKQFF. As DNA, the CDR3 is TGTGCCAGCAGCTTAGAGGGCCGGGGGAAGCAGTTCTTC.